This entry lists 27 T cell receptor beta chains sequenced from one sample in a study of T cell responses to AZD1222 COVID-19 vaccine. TCRdb's table, derived via immunoSEQ multiplex PCR, lists solely in-frame clones and lacks some. The repertoire has fewer than 100,000 clones, around 87% of them found once; the top ten carry 8.4%. This specimen consisted of peripheral blood, obtained on day 0 of AZD1222 vaccination. These receptors were collected from an adult in good health.

The chain recombines TRBV5-6 with TRBJ1-4; 8 bases are a match to TRBD1. The CDR3 extends over 16 amino acids. J was trimmed by 5 bases and V by 0 bases; bases with no gene match: 6. Per germline, CDR1 SGHDT and CDR2 YYEEEE. The CDR3 protein is CASSLVPGTGNEKLFF. The CDR3 nucleotides read TGTGCCAGCAGCTTGGTCCCCGGGACAGGAAATGAAAAACTGTTTTTT.

The CDR3 DNA reads TGTGCCAGCAGCCCGGGACAGCCAAACTATGGCTACACCTTC. Amino acids: CASSPGQPNYGYTF. The rearrangement joins TRBV6-5 to TRBJ1-2, with 7 bases identical to TRBD1. In germline, CDR1 is MNHEY, CDR2 SVGAGI. Trimming took 6 bases from V and 2 from J; bases not matched to a gene: 6. This CDR3 is built from 14 residues.

The rearrangement joins TRBV12-3 or TRBV12-4 to TRBJ2-1, with D uncertain. The CDR3 runs 13 residues. Trimming pared 8 bases from V and 8 bases from J, leaving 16 bases between. CDR3 sequence reads: CASSSSVGDEQFF. CDR3 DNA sequence: TGTGCCAGCTCCTCATCGGTTGGGGATGAGCAGTTCTTC.

This sequence joins TRBV29-1 and TRBJ1-1; D perhaps matches TRBD1 (5 bases). Germline loops: CDR1 SQVTM, CDR2 ANQGSEA. V was trimmed by 7 bases and J by 4 bases, leaving 10 bases between them. The CDR3 has 11 residues. The DNA for the CDR3 is TGCAGCGCCAGGGATAGCACTGAAGCTTTCTTT. This translates into CSARDSTEAFF.

The genes are TRBV6-5 and TRBJ2-2; possible D gene TRBD2, 7 bases. CDR1 is MNHEY and CDR2 is SVGAGI in the germline V gene. Trimming left V 7 bases short and J 5 bases short, with 17 bases between. The CDR3 contains 15 residues. CDR3 in amino acids: CASITGGMETGELFF. The CDR3 DNA reads as TGTGCCAGCATAACGGGGGGCATGGAGACCGGGGAGCTGTTTTTT.

CDR3 sequence: CASSPGTTEKLFF. As DNA, the CDR3 is TGTGCCAGCAGCCCCGGGACAACAGAAAAACTGTTTTTT. The chain employs TRBV5-4 and TRBJ1-4, with D perhaps matching TRBD1 (6 bases). Germline V lookup: CDR1 SGHNT, CDR2 YYREEE (reference sequence). This CDR3 region has 13 residues. Trimming pared 4 bases from V and 8 bases from J, leaving 12 bases between.

This clone was seen a single time. The rearrangement uses TRBV6-1 and TRBJ1-5; D remains unclear. Germline-derived CDR1 and CDR2 are MNHNS and SASEGT. CDR3 length: 18 residues. V lost 1 base and J lost 0, with 16 bases in between. Here the CDR3 reads CASSEVALGSYSNQPQHF. CDR3 nucleotides: TGTGCCAGCAGTGAAGTAGCTTTGGGCAGCTATAGCAATCAGCCCCAGCATTTT.

The gene calls are TRBV3-1 (or the pseudogene TRBV3-2) and TRBJ1-4; D unresolved. V shed 2 bases and J shed 2 bases, with 3 bases lying between them. CDR1 is LGHDT, CDR2 YNNKEL, per germline (reference sequence). The CDR3 is made up of 13 amino acids. CDR3 protein: CASSQTTNEKLFF. For the CDR3, the DNA is TGTGCCAGCAGCCAAACCACTAATGAAAAACTGTTTTTT.

V and J are TRBV18 and TRBJ1-1; possible D gene TRBD1, 6 bases. V was shortened by 3 bases and J by 4 bases, with 15 bases between the two germline ends. Germline CDR1 reads KGHSH; CDR2 reads LQKENI. The CDR3 runs to 15 residues. CDR3 nucleotides: TGTGCCAGCTCACCGTTCGCAGGGGAGGGCACTGAAGCTTTCTTT. This sequence encodes CASSPFAGEGTEAFF.

This chain connects TRBV13 to TRBJ1-6; TRBD1 matches at 8 bases. CDR1 PRHDT and CDR2 FYEKMQ come from the germline V gene (reference sequence). This CDR3 has 15 residues. Trimming took 2 bases from V and 7 from J; bases not matched to a gene: 4. CDR3 amino acids: CASSLRGQENSPLHF. In DNA, the CDR3 is TGTGCCAGCAGCTTAAGGGGACAGGAGAATTCACCCCTCCACTTT.

The chain recombines TRBV6-5 with TRBJ1-3; D is undetermined. CDR1 is MNHEY, CDR2 SVGAGI, per germline. The CDR3 contains 16 residues. Trimming shortened V by 3 bases and J by 0 bases, and 12 bases separated the two germline ends. CDR3 region: CASSYTARDSGNTIYF. The CDR3 DNA is TGTGCCAGCAGTTATACTGCCCGGGACTCTGGAAACACCATATATTTT.

This chain uses TRBV27 with TRBJ2-1, with D possibly TRBD1 on 6 matching bases. Trimming removed 10 bases from V and 0 bases from J, with 10 bases in between. Germline CDR1 and CDR2: MNHEY and SMNVEV (reference sequence). This CDR3 region has 13 residues. The CDR3 DNA is TGTGCCACTACGGACAGCTCCTACAATGAGCAGTTCTTC. Translation: CATTDSSYNEQFF.

The chain carries TRBV18 and TRBJ2-3; D gene uncertain. The germline V and J ends were trimmed by 1 base and 6 bases, with 17 bases remaining between them. CDR1 KGHSH and CDR2 LQKENI come from the germline V gene. CDR3 size: 16 residues. CDR3 coding DNA: TGTGCCAGCTCACCACTCGGGCCTTCTAACGACGATACGCAGTATTTT. Protein: CASSPLGPSNDDTQYF.

The chain recombines TRBV12-3 or TRBV12-4 with TRBJ1-2; 9 bases are a match to TRBD1. After removal of 5 bases from V and 8 bases from J, the junction contained 6 bases not matched to a gene. There are 13 residues in the CDR3. The CDR3 DNA sequence: TGTGCCAGCAGTCCACAGGGGGCGGAAGGCTACACCTTC. It codes for CASSPQGAEGYTF.

The table lists this clone with a few counts. This chain uses TRBV21-1 with TRBJ1-2; TRBD1 is the table's D call and was not checked against the DNA. TRBV21-1 represents a pseudogene. CDR3 length equals 13 residues. The CDR3 sequence: CASSTDRVGGYTF. The CDR3 DNA reads as TGTGCCAGCAGCACCGACAGGGTGGGTGGCTACACCTTC.

The chain employs TRBV7-3 and TRBJ1-6; TRBD1 matches 8 bases. The CDR3 consists of 14 residues. V shed 2 bases and J 12 bases; nucleotides not matched to a gene: 6. Germline V gives CDR1 SGHTA, CDR2 FQGTGA. CDR3 in DNA: TGTGCCAGCAGCTTAGCGGACAGGGCTGGACCCCTCCACTTT. Its protein is CASSLADRAGPLHF.

This chain uses TRBV4-3 with TRBJ2-7; 11 nucleotides align to TRBD2. This CDR3 is 14 amino acids long. Germline CDR1 reads LGHNA; CDR2 reads YSLEER. V lost 1 base and J lost 9; bases outside the gene matches: 5. CDR3 region: CASSQASGGKGQYF. The CDR3 coding sequence is TGCGCCAGCAGCCAAGCTAGCGGGGGGAAAGGGCAGTACTTC.

This clone was observed once. The V call is TRBV27, the J call TRBJ2-2, with D possibly matching TRBD2 (6 bases). The CDR3 spans 16 residues. Germline lookup yields CDR1 MNHEY and CDR2 SMNVEV (reference sequence). V gave up 7 bases and J gave up 2 bases, with 17 bases separating them. CDR3 protein: CASNVNGGLNTGELFF. The CDR3 nucleotides read TGTGCCAGCAACGTAAACGGGGGACTCAACACCGGGGAGCTGTTTTTT.

The chain links TRBV5-5 to TRBJ1-5; 7 bases are shared with TRBD1. The germline V gene encodes CDR1 SGHKS and CDR2 YYEKEE (reference sequence). Unmatched junction bases numbered 11, after V lost 5 bases and J lost 3 bases. The length of the CDR3 is 16 residues. This CDR3 reads CASSSAGTAINQPQHF. For the CDR3, the DNA is TGTGCCAGCAGTTCGGCCGGGACAGCAATCAATCAGCCCCAGCATTTT.

The chain employs TRBV3-1 (or the pseudogene TRBV3-2) and TRBJ2-4; weak D call: TRBD2 (6 bases). Trimming shortened V by 2 bases and J by 7 bases, and 12 bases separated the two germline ends. Germline CDR1 is LGHDT and CDR2 is YNNKEL (reference sequence). The CDR3 totals 14 residues. DNA of the CDR3: TGTGCCAGCAGCCAAAAACTAGCCTGGAACATTCAGTACTTC. Translation gives CASSQKLAWNIQYF.

The V call is TRBV12-3 or TRBV12-4, the J call TRBJ1-2, with unresolved D. The germline V and J ends were trimmed by 3 bases and 8 bases, with 10 bases remaining between them. This CDR3 spans 12 amino acids. Written as DNA, the CDR3 is TGTGCCAGCAGTTTCGGAGCCCCGGGCTACACCTTC. Protein: CASSFGAPGYTF.

This rearrangement joins TRBV5-6 to TRBJ2-7; the match to TRBD2 covers 7 bases. Germline-derived CDR1 and CDR2 are SGHDT and YYEEEE. V shed 10 bases and J 6 bases; nucleotides not matched to a gene: 13. The CDR3 covers 13 residues. CDR3: CACRISGGGEQYF. CDR3 coding DNA: TGTGCCTGCCGAATATCGGGGGGAGGCGAGCAGTACTTC.

This clone occurred once. This sequence joins TRBV2 and TRBJ1-5; D gene uncertain. The CDR3 extends over 13 amino acids. Germline CDR1 and CDR2: SNHLY and FYNNEI. V lost 3 bases and J 4 bases, leaving 7 bases between the germline ends. The CDR3 nucleotides are TGTGCCAGCAGTGAGGAATTTAATCAGCCCCAGCATTTT. Translated: CASSEEFNQPQHF.

The chain links TRBV5-1 to TRBJ2-7; D possibly uses TRBD1 or TRBD2 (6 bases each). The V end lost 0 bases, the J end lost 4 bases, and 11 bases lay between the germline ends. This CDR3 has 14 amino acids. The germline gives CDR1 SGHRS, CDR2 YFSETQ. The CDR3 here is CASSLGWRGYEQYF. The CDR3 DNA reads TGCGCCAGCAGCTTGGGGTGGAGGGGGTACGAGCAGTACTTC.

The genes are TRBV19 and TRBJ1-5; D remains unclear. The germline V and J ends were trimmed by 8 bases and 3 bases, with 11 bases remaining between them. The CDR3 spans 13 residues. The V gene's germline CDR1 is LNHDA and CDR2 SQIVND (reference sequence). CDR3 DNA sequence: TGTGCCAGTGGTCGGCAGGCCAATCAGCCCCAGCATTTT. Protein sequence: CASGRQANQPQHF.

This chain uses TRBV3-1 (or the pseudogene TRBV3-2) with TRBJ2-4; the D gene is possibly TRBD2 (6 bases). This CDR3 is 15 amino acids long. The germline gives CDR1 LGHDT, CDR2 YNNKEL (reference sequence). Trimming removed 1 base at V and 2 bases at J, with 9 bases between. In nucleotides, the CDR3 is TGTGCCAGCAGCCAAGGAGCGGGCCCCAAAAACATTCAGTACTTC. Its translation: CASSQGAGPKNIQYF.

In this sample, this clone turned up once. The V and J genes are TRBV7-8 and TRBJ1-2; no clear D gene. Trimming removed 2 bases from V and 7 bases from J, with 11 bases in between. The CDR3 is 13 amino acids. Germline CDR1 is SGHVS and CDR2 is FQNEAQ. CDR3 DNA: TGTGCCAGCAGCTTATTTAGTCAGACTGGCTACACCTTC. The encoded protein is CASSLFSQTGYTF.